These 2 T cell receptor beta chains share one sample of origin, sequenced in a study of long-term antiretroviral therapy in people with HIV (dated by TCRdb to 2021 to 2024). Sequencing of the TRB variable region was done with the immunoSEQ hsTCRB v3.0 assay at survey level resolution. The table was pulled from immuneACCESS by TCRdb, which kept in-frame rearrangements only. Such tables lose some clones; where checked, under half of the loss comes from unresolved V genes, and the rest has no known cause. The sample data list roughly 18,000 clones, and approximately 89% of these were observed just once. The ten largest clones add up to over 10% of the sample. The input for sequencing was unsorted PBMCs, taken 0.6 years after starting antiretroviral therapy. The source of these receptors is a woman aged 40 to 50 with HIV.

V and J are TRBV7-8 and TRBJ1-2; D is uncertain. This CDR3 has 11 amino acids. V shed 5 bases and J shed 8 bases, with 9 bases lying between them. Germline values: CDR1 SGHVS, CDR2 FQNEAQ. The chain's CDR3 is CASSSSGGYTF. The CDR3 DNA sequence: TGTGCCAGCAGCAGCTCGGGGGGCTACACCTTC.

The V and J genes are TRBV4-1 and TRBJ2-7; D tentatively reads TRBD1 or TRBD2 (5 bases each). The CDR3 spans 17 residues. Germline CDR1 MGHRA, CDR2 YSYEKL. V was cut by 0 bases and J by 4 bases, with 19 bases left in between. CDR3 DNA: TGCGCCAGCAGCCAAGATCCGGTCCGGGACGGGGCTTACGAGCAGTACTTC. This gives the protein CASSQDPVRDGAYEQYF.